These 4 T cell receptor beta chains were sequenced from one sample in a study of molecular identifiers for immune sequencing clone quantification. TCRdb re-called the PCR reads with MiXCR, one entry per CDR3 protein. Of about 640,000 distinct CDR3 sequences listed, around 20% were seen once; the top ten hold roughly 0.85%. The sequencing sample was made of naive CD8+ T cells from blood, with Jurkat cell RNA spiked in. Subset noted: FACS-sorted CD8+CD4-CCR7+CD45RA+ naive T cells. All receptors come from a human donor in good health. Some libraries in this study had Jurkat cell RNA spiked in.

In its sample, this clonotype was seen many times. The rearrangement joins TRBV27 to TRBJ1-5; D possibly corresponds to TRBD1 (5 bases). Germline-derived CDR1 and CDR2 are MNHEY and SMNVEV (reference sequence). Trimming took off 2 bases at V and 7 bases at J, with 21 bases between the two ends. The CDR3 contains 17 residues. CDR3 sequence: CASSLIGVEGVRQPQHF. The DNA of the CDR3 is TGTGCCAGCAGTTTAATCGGGGTAGAAGGGGTCCGCCAGCCCCAGCATTTT.

This clonotype was seen repeatedly, ten times or more. The chain uses TRBV6-5 and TRBJ1-2; possible D gene TRBD1, 6 bases. CDR1 is MNHEY, CDR2 SVGAGI, per germline. CDR3 length: 14 amino acids. Trimming left V 8 bases short and J 4 bases short, with 17 bases between. The CDR3 DNA reads as TGTGCCAGCTATCCCAGTTTGGACAGCTATGGCTACACCTTC. This sequence encodes CASYPSLDSYGYTF.

Note on this clonotype: A much larger clone sits a single nucleotide away, making a read error possible. The rearrangement joins TRBV10-3 to TRBJ2-7, with 10 nucleotides matching TRBD1. The length of the CDR3 is 15 residues. CDR1 is ENHRY, CDR2 SYGVKD, per germline. CDR3 sequence: CAIKLEGTGAYEQHF. The CDR3 DNA follows: TGTGCCATCAAGTTGGAGGGGACAGGGGCCTACGAGCAGCACTTC.

This clonotype was picked up many times. The J gene is TRBJ2-3, the V gene TRBV5-1; D is ambiguous. The CDR3 is 15 amino acids. Germline CDR1 SGHRS, CDR2 YFSETQ. V lost 4 bases, J lost 3 bases, and 15 bases lay in between. In nucleotides, the CDR3 is TGCGCCAGCAGCCCTTTGTCGGGTTGGACAGATACGCAGTATTTT. Its translation is CASSPLSGWTDTQYF.